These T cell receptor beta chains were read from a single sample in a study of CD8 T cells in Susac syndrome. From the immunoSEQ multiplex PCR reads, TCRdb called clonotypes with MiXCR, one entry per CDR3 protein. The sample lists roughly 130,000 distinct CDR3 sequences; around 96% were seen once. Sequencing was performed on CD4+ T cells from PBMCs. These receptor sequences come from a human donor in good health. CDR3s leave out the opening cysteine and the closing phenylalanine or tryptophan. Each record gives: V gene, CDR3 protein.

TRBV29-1,SVGTSGIYEQY
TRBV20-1,SVTGTGGGSSYEQY
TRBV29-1,SVASGFTTDTQY
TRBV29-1,SVDVGGATEAF
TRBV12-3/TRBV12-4,ASSSLTSGRSYEQY
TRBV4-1,ASSGPTETQY
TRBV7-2,ASSRGTGGTDTQY
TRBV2,ASSEHYRGGEAF
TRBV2,ASSEGLGSFTEAF
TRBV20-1,SVKASGRVNEQY
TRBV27,ASRQREITDTQY
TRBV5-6,ASSQGQLPGTQY
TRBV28,ASRGRENQPQH
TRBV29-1,SVEVAPLREQY
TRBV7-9,ASSRNSYEQF
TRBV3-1,ASSQDRATQY
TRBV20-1,SAPRTGGHYEQY
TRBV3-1,ASSRGTSGETQY
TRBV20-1,SARTGANTGELF
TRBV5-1,ASSFNRVQETQY
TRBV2,ASRSTSGGDTQY
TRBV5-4,ASSYGQGAGILAKNIQY
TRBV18,ASSPSRAYEQY
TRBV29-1,SGRLGETQY
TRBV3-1,ASSQENEQY
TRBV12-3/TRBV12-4,ASSSLTINYEQY
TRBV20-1,SARDGREASGTDTQY
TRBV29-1,SVLGSRDEAF
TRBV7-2,ASSPRGGRIYEQY
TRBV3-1,ASSQAGTSGSNEQF
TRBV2,ASRTETQY
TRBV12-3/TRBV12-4,ASSGDELTSYEQY
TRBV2,ASSEQGETYEQY
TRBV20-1,SVALSSYNEQF
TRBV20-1,SARDAREGYGYT
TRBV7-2,ASSFDQANQPQH
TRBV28,ASSRQATTYEQY
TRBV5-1,ASSSRQARTEAF
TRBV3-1,ASSLRLVAQNEQF
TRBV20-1,SATGTSEAYEQY
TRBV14,ASSQVWADPTDTQY
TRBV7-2,ASISSPGAPGNTIY
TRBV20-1,SAFRLYEQY
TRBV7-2,ASSRAGYEQF
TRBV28,ASNQWEGVYNEQF
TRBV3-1,ASSARQGYEQY
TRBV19,ASSKGSSGRIQPFVGNEQF
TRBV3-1,ASSQLGYEQF
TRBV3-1,ASSQAMGIQY
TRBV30,AWSPSGLGTEAF